Listed here are 25 T cell receptor beta chains from one sample, sequenced in a study of cytomegalovirus exposure and HLA in healthy donors. PCR amplification relied on 60 Vbeta primers (plus 13 Jbeta primers). The data were produced by immunoSEQ multiplex PCR, yet TCRdb's version contains in-frame clones alone and is incomplete. The data hold some 130,000 clones, with 73% observed a single time. Sequencing was performed on PBMCs. These receptors all come from a woman in her thirties or forties in good health and CMV-seronegative.

The J gene is TRBJ1-5, the V gene TRBV6-1; no reliable D call. Germline V gene sequence: CDR1 MNHNS, CDR2 SASEGT. This CDR3 comprises 15 residues. Between the trimmed V and J ends, which lost 4 bases and 2 bases, there was a span of 12 bases. This chain's CDR3 is CASSGGLRGNQPQHF. The CDR3 region has the DNA TGTGCCAGCAGTGGAGGACTACGTGGCAATCAGCCCCAGCATTTT.

This chain links TRBV7-6 with TRBJ2-1, with 12 nucleotides matching TRBD2. V dropped 3 bases and J dropped 6; count of bases not matched to a gene: 3. This CDR3 has 15 residues. Germline CDR1 SGHVS, CDR2 FNYEAQ. Here the CDR3 DNA reads TGTGCCAGCAGCTTGACGACTAGCGGGGGCAATGAGCAGTTCTTC. It is translated as CASSLTTSGGNEQFF.

This clone was seen more than once but under ten times. The chain carries TRBV29-1 and TRBJ1-1; D gene unclear. V was pared by 6 bases and J by 4 bases, with 9 bases between. Germline CDR1 is SQVTM and CDR2 is ANQGSEA. This CDR3 is 11 amino acids long. DNA for the CDR3: TGCAGCGTCCAGGAAATCACTGAAGCTTTCTTT. It translates to CSVQEITEAFF.

The rearrangement links TRBV4-2 to TRBJ1-1; the D gene is possibly TRBD1 (5 bases). The CDR3 is 15 amino acids. The V and J ends lost 2 bases and 4 bases respectively, with 14 bases between them. Germline V gene data show CDR1 as LGHNA and CDR2 as YNFKEQ. The DNA for the CDR3 is TGTGCCAGCAGCCAAATTGAGGCGGGGGGCACTGAAGCTTTCTTT. Amino acids: CASSQIEAGGTEAFF.

The V gene is TRBV27, the J gene TRBJ2-7; weak D call: TRBD1 (5 bases). CDR1 is MNHEY, CDR2 SMNVEV, per germline (reference sequence). V lost 0 bases to trimming and J lost 4 bases, with 10 bases between them. This CDR3 has 14 residues. The CDR3: CASSLSTGAYEQYV. CDR3 bases: TGTGCCAGCAGTTTATCTACTGGGGCGTACGAGCAGTACGTC.

CDR3 amino acids: CASSQGGARTDTQYF. CDR3 in DNA: TGTGCCAGCAGCCAAGGGGGGGCCCGCACAGATACGCAGTATTTT. The chain employs TRBV7-9 and TRBJ2-3; tentative D call: TRBD2 (7 bases). Trimming took 5 bases from V and 1 from J, leaving 13 bases between them. This CDR3 is 15 amino acids long. CDR1 SEHNR and CDR2 FQNEAQ come from the germline V gene (reference sequence).

This clone came up a few times. This chain connects TRBV10-3 to TRBJ1-4; tentatively, D is TRBD1 (5 bases). CDR1 ENHRY and CDR2 SYGVKD come from the germline V gene. V was trimmed by 4 bases and J by 5 bases, leaving 11 bases between them. The CDR3 sequence is 14 residues long. The CDR3 loop reads CAISVESGNEKLFF. CDR3 bases: TGTGCCATCAGTGTCGAGTCAGGGAATGAAAAACTGTTTTTT.

This chain joins TRBV10-3 and TRBJ1-1; tentative D call: TRBD1 (5 bases). This CDR3 is 15 amino acids long. Germline values: CDR1 ENHRY, CDR2 SYGVKD. Trimming pared 6 bases from V and 5 bases from J, leaving 19 bases between. CDR3 bases: TGTGCCATCAGGGGGGATGGGGAGGGACGGACTGAAGCTTTCTTT. This translates into CAIRGDGEGRTEAFF.

This clone was observed once. V and J are TRBV29-1 and TRBJ1-1, with 7 bases that match TRBD1. J gave up 2 bases and V 7 bases, and 13 bases lay outside the gene matches. The length of the CDR3 is 15 residues. Looked up from germline, CDR1 is SQVTM and CDR2 is ANQGSEA. CDR3 sequence: CSAKRQGVPNTEAFF. The CDR3 DNA is TGCAGCGCAAAACGACAGGGTGTTCCTAACACTGAAGCTTTCTTT.

The gene calls are TRBV2 and TRBJ2-1; TRBD2 might be the D (6 bases). The CDR3 is made up of 14 amino acids. Trimming cost V 3 bases and J 12 bases, with 18 bases left between them. Germline V gene lookup returns CDR1 SNHLY and CDR2 FYNNEI. The CDR3 DNA sequence: TGTGCCAGCAGTGACTGGGACTCTGGGGGAGTGCAGTTCTTC. It codes for CASSDWDSGGVQFF.

The J gene is TRBJ1-5, the V gene TRBV19; 9 bases agree with TRBD1. V gave up 1 base and J gave up 5 bases; unmatched junction bases: 6. Germline V gene lookup returns CDR1 LNHDA and CDR2 SQIVND (reference sequence). This CDR3 has 16 amino acids. The CDR3 bases are TGTGCCAGTAGTATAGCCACAGGGGGCGCGGATCAGCCCCAGCATTTT. Its translation is CASSIATGGADQPQHF. The whole variable domain, filled in from reference TRBV19 and TRBJ1-5, reads DGGITQSPKYLFRKEGQNVTLSCEQNLNHDAMYWYRQDPGQGLRLIYYSQIVNDFQKGDIAEGYSVSREKKESFPLTVTSAQKNPTAFYLCASSIATGGADQPQHFGDGTRLSIL.

The rearrangement links TRBV5-1 to TRBJ1-2; tentative D call: TRBD1 (5 bases). V gave up 4 bases and J gave up 1 base, with 11 bases separating them. This CDR3 comprises 14 residues. CDR1 and CDR2 (germline): SGHRS, YFSETQ. The CDR3 protein is CASSPGDGNYGYTF. The CDR3 region has the DNA TGCGCCAGCAGCCCGGGGGACGGTAACTATGGCTACACCTTC.

The chain has TRBV5-6 and TRBJ1-6; D remains ambiguous. The CDR3 runs to 15 residues. Germline V gene sequence: CDR1 SGHDT, CDR2 YYEEEE. Trimming left V 4 bases short and J 6 bases short, with 14 bases between. The DNA of the CDR3 is TGTGCCAGCAGCCCCTTTCCAGGAAGTAATTCACCCCTCCACTTT. This translates into CASSPFPGSNSPLHF.

A word on this clone: Compared with germline, one end of the junction differs, possibly owing to a read error. The gene calls are TRBV10-3 and TRBJ1-2, with a tentative D call TRBD1 (6 bases). The CDR3 is made up of 14 amino acids. CDR1 and CDR2 (germline): ENHRY, SYGVKD. CDR3 protein: CAIRDKPGQKGFAF. The CDR3 nucleotides read TGTGCCATCAGAGATAAACCGGGACAAAAGGGGTTCGCCTTC.

This chain links TRBV19 with TRBJ1-2, with D possibly TRBD1 on 6 matching bases. CDR1 is LNHDA and CDR2 is SQIVND in the germline V gene (reference sequence). The CDR3 contains 15 residues. The ends were cut back, 8 bases at V and 4 bases at J, with 20 bases in the middle. CDR3 loop: CASQLTGQSVYGYTF. CDR3 bases: TGTGCCAGTCAGCTAACTGGACAGTCCGTCTATGGCTACACCTTC.

J is TRBJ2-3 and V is TRBV14; 13 bases fit TRBD2. With V trimmed by 1 base and J by 4 bases, 8 bases remained unmatched. Per the germline V gene, CDR1 is SGHDN and CDR2 is FVKESK. The CDR3 has 18 amino acids. For the CDR3, the DNA is TGTGCCAGCAGCCAAGGTTGGCGACTAGCGGGGGGAGCAGATACGCAGTATTTT. Protein sequence: CASSQGWRLAGGADTQYF.

J is TRBJ1-1 and V is TRBV4-3, with a possible D match to TRBD1 (5 bases). Germline V CDR1 and CDR2: LGHNA, YSLEER. The CDR3 spans 12 residues. Between the trimmed V and J ends, which lost 4 bases and 8 bases, there was a span of 11 bases. The CDR3 nucleotides are TGCGCCAGCAGCCCTCTGGAGGGGGAAGCTTTCTTT. This translates into CASSPLEGEAFF.

V usage is TRBV18 and J usage is TRBJ1-3, with D maybe TRBD1 (5 bases). Deletions cut 2 bases from V and 0 bases from J, with 5 bases between. Germline V lookup: CDR1 KGHSH, CDR2 LQKENI. There are 14 residues in the CDR3. CDR3 loop: CASSPDSSGNTIYF. Written as DNA, the CDR3 is TGTGCCAGCTCACCAGACAGCTCTGGAAACACCATATATTTT. The complete variable domain, with remaining parts taken from reference TRBV18 and TRBJ1-3, reads NAGVMQNPRHLVRRRGQEARLRCSPMKGHSHVYWYRQLPEEGLKFMVYLQKENIIDESGMPKERFSAEFPKEGPSILRIQQVVRGDSAAYFCASSPDSSGNTIYFGEGSWLTVV.

The V and J genes are TRBV19 and TRBJ1-5, with no clear D. V was clipped by 1 base and J by 2 bases, with 9 bases between them. This CDR3 has 15 amino acids. The germline CDR1 and CDR2 sequences are LNHDA and SQIVND (reference sequence). The CDR3 DNA reads TGTGCCAGTAGTATAGCACACGGAGGCAATCAGCCCCAGCATTTT. It yields the protein CASSIAHGGNQPQHF.

The chain joins TRBV5-4 to TRBJ2-3; D perhaps matches TRBD1 (5 bases). The CDR3 runs to 16 residues. The V end lost 1 base, the J end lost 3 bases, and 15 bases lay between the germline ends. The germline V gene encodes CDR1 SGHNT and CDR2 YYREEE (reference sequence). CDR3 DNA sequence: TGTGCCAGCAGCTTGATTGGGGCAGGGCCTACAGATACGCAGTATTTT. This gives the protein CASSLIGAGPTDTQYF.

This chain uses TRBV5-1 with TRBJ2-1; 8 bases are shared with TRBD2. The J segment lost 9 bases and the V segment lost 5 bases, leaving 13 bases of the junction unmatched. The CDR3 is made up of 15 amino acids. The germline CDR1 and CDR2 sequences are SGHRS and YFSETQ. This chain's CDR3 is CASSFGSGAGVEQFF. CDR3 coding DNA: TGCGCCAGCAGTTTCGGGTCGGGAGCGGGGGTTGAGCAGTTCTTC.

Only a few counts were recorded for this clone. The V call is TRBV2, the J call TRBJ1-1; the D gene is possibly TRBD1 (5 bases). The CDR3 loop spans 16 amino acids. The V gene's germline CDR1 is SNHLY and CDR2 FYNNEI. Trimming took off 5 bases at V and 5 bases at J, with 21 bases between the two ends. The CDR3 region is CASSQASPRRGTEAFF. CDR3 DNA: TGTGCCAGCAGTCAGGCGTCTCCTCGAAGGGGTACTGAAGCTTTCTTT.

V gene TRBV15 combines with J gene TRBJ2-5, with 9 bases fitting TRBD2. Germline CDR1 and CDR2: LNHNV and YYDKDF (reference sequence). V dropped 2 bases and J dropped 5; count of bases not matched to a gene: 12. This CDR3 spans 17 amino acids. The CDR3 region has the DNA TGTGCCACCAGCAGACCTGGGGGGCGGGGGGGTTCGGAGACCCAGTACTTC. This codes for CATSRPGGRGGSETQYF.

The chain employs TRBV6-1 and TRBJ1-4, with D unclear. Trimming stripped 0 bases from V and 8 bases from J, with 19 bases between. Per germline, CDR1 MNHNS and CDR2 SASEGT. The CDR3 is 17 residues long. The CDR3 loop reads CASSEALFLMSREKLFF. The DNA of the CDR3 is TGTGCCAGCAGTGAAGCGCTTTTCCTAATGAGTCGGGAAAAACTGTTTTTT.

The table lists this clone with a count of one. The rearrangement uses TRBV7-9 and TRBJ2-6; TRBD2 might be the D (5 bases). V dropped 11 bases and J dropped 1 base, with 12 bases sitting between them. Germline V gene data show CDR1 as SEHNR and CDR2 as FQNEAQ (reference sequence). The CDR3 runs to 14 residues. The CDR3 loop is CAGRRGSGANVLTF. The CDR3 coding sequence is TGTGCCGGTCGCCGAGGGTCTGGGGCCAACGTCCTGACTTTC. The whole variable domain, filled in from reference TRBV7-9 and TRBJ2-6, reads DTGVSQNPRHKITKRGQNVTFRCDPISEHNRLYWYRQTLGQGPEFLTYFQNEAQLEKSRLLSDRFSAERPKGSFSTLEIQRTEQGDSAMYLCAGRRGSGANVLTFGAGSRLTVL.